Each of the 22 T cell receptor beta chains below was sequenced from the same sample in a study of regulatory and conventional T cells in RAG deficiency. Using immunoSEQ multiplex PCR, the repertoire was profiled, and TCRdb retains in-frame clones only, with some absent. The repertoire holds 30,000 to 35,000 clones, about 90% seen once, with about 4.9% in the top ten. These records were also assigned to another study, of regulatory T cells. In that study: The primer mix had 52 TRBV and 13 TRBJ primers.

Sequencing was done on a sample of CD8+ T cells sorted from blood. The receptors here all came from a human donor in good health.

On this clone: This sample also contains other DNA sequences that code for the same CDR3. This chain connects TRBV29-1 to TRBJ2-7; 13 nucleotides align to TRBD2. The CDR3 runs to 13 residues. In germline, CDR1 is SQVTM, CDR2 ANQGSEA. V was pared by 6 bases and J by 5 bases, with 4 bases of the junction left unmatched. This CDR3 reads CSVRTSGSNEQYF. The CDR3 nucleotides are TGCAGCGTACGGACTAGCGGGAGTAACGAGCAGTACTTC.

The CDR3 spells CASSFPGAGANVLTF. In DNA, the CDR3 is TGTGCCAGCAGTTTTCCAGGGGCTGGGGCCAACGTCCTGACTTTC. The chain joins TRBV6-5 to TRBJ2-6, with a weak D call TRBD1 (6 bases). Looked up from germline, CDR1 is MNHEY and CDR2 is SVGAGI. Trimming cost V 4 bases and J 2 bases, with 9 bases left between them. This CDR3 comprises 15 residues.

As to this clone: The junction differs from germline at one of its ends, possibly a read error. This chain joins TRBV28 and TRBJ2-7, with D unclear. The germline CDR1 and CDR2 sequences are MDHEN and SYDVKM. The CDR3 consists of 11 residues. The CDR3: CVSRGSYEQYF. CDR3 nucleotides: TGTGTCAGCAGAGGCTCCTACGAGCAGTACTTC.

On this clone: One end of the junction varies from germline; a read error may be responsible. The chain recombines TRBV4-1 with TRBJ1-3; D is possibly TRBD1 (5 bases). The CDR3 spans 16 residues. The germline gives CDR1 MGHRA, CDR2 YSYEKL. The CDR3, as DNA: TGTGCCAGCAGCCTTTCCAGGGAAATTACTGGAAACACCATATATTTT. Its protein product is CASSLSREITGNTIYF.

CDR3 loop: CASRWASGDTDTQYF. The CDR3 nucleotides are TGTGCCAGCCGGTGGGCTAGCGGGGACACAGATACGCAGTATTTT. The chain links TRBV13 to TRBJ2-3; 9 bases align to TRBD2. The CDR3 extends over 15 amino acids. V shed 8 bases, J shed 2 bases, and the junction held 8 bases outside the gene matches. CDR1 and CDR2 from the germline V gene are PRHDT and FYEKMQ (reference sequence).

DNA of the CDR3: TGTGCCAGCAGCGCAGGGTATAGCAATCAGCCCCAGCATTTT. This sequence encodes CASSAGYSNQPQHF. The V and J genes are TRBV11-2 and TRBJ1-5, with a possible D match to TRBD1 (5 bases). Germline CDR1 and CDR2: SGHAT and FQNNGV. The CDR3 sequence is 14 residues long. V was clipped by 5 bases and J by 0 bases, with 8 bases between them.

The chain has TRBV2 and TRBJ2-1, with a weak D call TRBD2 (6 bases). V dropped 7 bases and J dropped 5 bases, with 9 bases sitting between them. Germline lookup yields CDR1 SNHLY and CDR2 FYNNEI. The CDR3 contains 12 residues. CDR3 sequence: CASTGENNEQFF. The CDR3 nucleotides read TGTGCCAGCACGGGAGAAAACAATGAGCAGTTCTTC.

CDR3 region: CASSSDSRDSTNEQFF. CDR3 bases: TGTGCCAGCAGCTCCGACAGCCGGGACTCCACTAATGAGCAGTTCTTC. The chain links TRBV7-6 to TRBJ2-1; TRBD2 might be the D (6 bases). The CDR3 contains 16 residues. CDR1 and CDR2 from the germline V gene are SGHVS and FNYEAQ. The V end was cut by 4 bases, the J end by 7 bases, with 20 bases between. The entire variable domain, with the rest obtained from reference TRBV7-6 and TRBJ2-1, is as follows: GAGVSQSPRYKVTKRGQDVALRCDPISGHVSLYWYRQALGQGPEFLTYFNYEAQQDKSGLPNDRFSAERPEGSISTLTIQRTEQRDSAMYRCASSSDSRDSTNEQFFGPGTRLTVL.

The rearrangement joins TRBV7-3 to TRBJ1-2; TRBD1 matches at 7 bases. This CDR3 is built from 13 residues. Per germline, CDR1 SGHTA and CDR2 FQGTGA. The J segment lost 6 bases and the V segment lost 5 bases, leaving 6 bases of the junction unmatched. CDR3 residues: CASSRTGDDGYTF. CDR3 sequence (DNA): TGTGCCAGCAGCCGTACAGGGGATGATGGCTACACCTTC.

CDR3 nucleotides: TGTGCCAGCAGCTTGAACCCAGGGCGGGGATCCTATAATTCACCCCTCCACTTT. The encoded protein is CASSLNPGRGSYNSPLHF. The gene calls are TRBV5-8 and TRBJ1-6; perhaps TRBD1 as D (5 bases). Per germline, CDR1 SGHTS and CDR2 YDEGEE. The CDR3 totals 18 residues. V was pared by 1 base and J by 1 base, with 15 bases between.

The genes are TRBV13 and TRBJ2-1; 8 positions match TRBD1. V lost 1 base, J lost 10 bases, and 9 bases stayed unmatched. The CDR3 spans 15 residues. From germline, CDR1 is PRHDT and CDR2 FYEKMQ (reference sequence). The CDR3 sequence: CASSLVSQGAEEQFF. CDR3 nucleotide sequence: TGTGCCAGCAGCTTAGTCAGCCAGGGGGCTGAAGAGCAGTTCTTC.

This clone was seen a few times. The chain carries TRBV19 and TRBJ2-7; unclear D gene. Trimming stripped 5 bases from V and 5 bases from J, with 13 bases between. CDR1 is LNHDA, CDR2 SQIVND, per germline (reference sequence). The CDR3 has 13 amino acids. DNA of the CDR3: TGTGCCAGTAGTGAAGGGATTATCGACGAGCAGTACTTC. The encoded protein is CASSEGIIDEQYF.

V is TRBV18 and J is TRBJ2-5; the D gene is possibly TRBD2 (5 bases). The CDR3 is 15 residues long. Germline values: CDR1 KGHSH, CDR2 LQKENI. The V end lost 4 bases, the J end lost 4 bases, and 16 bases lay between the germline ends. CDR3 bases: TGTGCCAGCTCACGCGAGGGCCTAGTGAGAGAGACCCAGTACTTC. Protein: CASSREGLVRETQYF.

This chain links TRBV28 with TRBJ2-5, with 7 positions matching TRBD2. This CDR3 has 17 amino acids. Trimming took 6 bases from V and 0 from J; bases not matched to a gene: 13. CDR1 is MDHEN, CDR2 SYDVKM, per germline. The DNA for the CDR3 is TGTGCCAGCAGCCGTCGACTAGGAGCGGGGAACCAAGAGACCCAGTACTTC. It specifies CASSRRLGAGNQETQYF.

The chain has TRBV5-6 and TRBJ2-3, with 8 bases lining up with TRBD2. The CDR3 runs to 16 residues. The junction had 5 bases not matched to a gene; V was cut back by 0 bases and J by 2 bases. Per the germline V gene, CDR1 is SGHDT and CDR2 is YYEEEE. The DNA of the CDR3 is TGTGCCAGCAGCTTGGCGGGGCGGGGGGCCACAGATACGCAGTATTTT. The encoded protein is CASSLAGRGATDTQYF.

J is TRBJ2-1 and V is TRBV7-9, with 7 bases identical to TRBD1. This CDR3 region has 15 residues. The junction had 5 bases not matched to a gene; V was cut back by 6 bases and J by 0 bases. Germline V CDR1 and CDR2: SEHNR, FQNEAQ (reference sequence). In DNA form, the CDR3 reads TGTGCCAGCAGTACAGGGGAAAGCTCCTACAATGAGCAGTTCTTC. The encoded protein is CASSTGESSYNEQFF.

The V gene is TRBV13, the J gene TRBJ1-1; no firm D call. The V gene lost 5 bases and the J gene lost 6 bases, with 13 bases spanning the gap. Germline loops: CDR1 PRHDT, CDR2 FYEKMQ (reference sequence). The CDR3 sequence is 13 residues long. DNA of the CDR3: TGTGCCAGCAGCCTTTCCGAGAGGGCTGAAGCTTTCTTT. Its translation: CASSLSERAEAFF.

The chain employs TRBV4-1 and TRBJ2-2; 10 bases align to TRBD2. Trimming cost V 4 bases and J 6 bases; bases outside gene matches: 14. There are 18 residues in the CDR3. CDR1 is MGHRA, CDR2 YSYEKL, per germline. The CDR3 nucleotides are TGCGCCAGCAGCCCCAGCGGGAGGGGGCAGATGAGCTCCGGGGAGCTGTTTTTT. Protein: CASSPSGRGQMSSGELFF.

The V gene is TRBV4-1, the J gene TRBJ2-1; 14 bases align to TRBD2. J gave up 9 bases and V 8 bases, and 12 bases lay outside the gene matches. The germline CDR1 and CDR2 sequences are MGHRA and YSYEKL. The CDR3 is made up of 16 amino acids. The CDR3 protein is CASGLQGTSGSSEQFF. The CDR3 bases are TGCGCCAGCGGGCTCCAAGGGACTAGCGGGAGTAGTGAGCAGTTCTTC.

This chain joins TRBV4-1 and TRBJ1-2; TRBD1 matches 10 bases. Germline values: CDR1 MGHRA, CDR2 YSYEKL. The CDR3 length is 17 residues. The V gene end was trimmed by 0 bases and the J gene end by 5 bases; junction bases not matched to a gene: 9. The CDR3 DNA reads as TGCGCCAGCAGCCAAGATTGGGGGACAGGGGCTCATTATGGCTACACCTTC. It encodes CASSQDWGTGAHYGYTF.

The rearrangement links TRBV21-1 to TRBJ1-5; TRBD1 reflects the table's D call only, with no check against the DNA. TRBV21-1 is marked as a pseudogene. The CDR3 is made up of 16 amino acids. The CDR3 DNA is TGTGCCAGCGGCCGACAGGGGCAGTCGAAAGGTCAGCCCCAGCATTTT. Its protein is CASGRQGQSKGQPQHF.

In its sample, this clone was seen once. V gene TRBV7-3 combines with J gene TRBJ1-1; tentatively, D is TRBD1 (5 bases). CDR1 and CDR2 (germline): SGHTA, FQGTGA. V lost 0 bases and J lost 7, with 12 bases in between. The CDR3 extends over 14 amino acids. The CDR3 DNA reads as TGTGCCAGCAGCTTAACGTTAGGGGAAAGTGAAGCTTTCTTT. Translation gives CASSLTLGESEAFF.